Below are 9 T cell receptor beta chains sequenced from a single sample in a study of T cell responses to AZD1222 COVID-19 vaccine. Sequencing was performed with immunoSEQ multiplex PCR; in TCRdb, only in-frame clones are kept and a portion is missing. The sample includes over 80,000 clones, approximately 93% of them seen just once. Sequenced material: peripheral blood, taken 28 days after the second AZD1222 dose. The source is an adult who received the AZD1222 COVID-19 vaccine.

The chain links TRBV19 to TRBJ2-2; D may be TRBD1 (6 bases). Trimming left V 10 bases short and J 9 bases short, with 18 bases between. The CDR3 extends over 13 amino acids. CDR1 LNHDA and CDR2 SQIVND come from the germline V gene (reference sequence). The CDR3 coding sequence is TGTGCCACTCGGGACATTAGTTACCGGGAGCTGTTTTTT. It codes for CATRDISYRELFF.

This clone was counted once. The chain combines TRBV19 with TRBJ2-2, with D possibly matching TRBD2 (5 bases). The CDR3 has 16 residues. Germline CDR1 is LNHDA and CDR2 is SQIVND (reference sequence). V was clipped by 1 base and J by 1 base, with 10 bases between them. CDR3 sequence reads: CASSIVWRVNTGELFF. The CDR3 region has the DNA TGTGCCAGTAGTATAGTTTGGCGGGTGAACACCGGGGAGCTGTTTTTT.

The CDR3 coding sequence is TGTGCCAGCAGCTTGGTCAGGGGCTCTGGAAACACCATATATTTT. Amino acid sequence: CASSLVRGSGNTIYF. V and J are TRBV5-8 and TRBJ1-3; D might be TRBD1 (6 bases). Between the trimmed V and J ends, which lost 0 bases and 0 bases, there was a span of 7 bases. The length of the CDR3 is 15 residues. CDR1 SGHTS and CDR2 YDEGEE come from the germline V gene. Full variable domain (outside the CDR3, taken from reference TRBV5-8 and TRBJ1-3): EAGVTQSPTHLIKTRGQQATLRCSPISGHTSVYWYQQALGLGLQFLLWYDEGEERNRGNFPPRFSGRQFPNYSSELNVNALELEDSALYLCASSLVRGSGNTIYFGEGSWLTVV.

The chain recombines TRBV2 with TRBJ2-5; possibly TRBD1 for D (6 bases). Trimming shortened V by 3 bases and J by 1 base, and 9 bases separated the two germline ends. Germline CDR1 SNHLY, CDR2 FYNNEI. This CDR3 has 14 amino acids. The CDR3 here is CASSERGGQETQYF. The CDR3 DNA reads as TGTGCCAGCAGTGAGAGAGGGGGCCAAGAGACCCAGTACTTC.

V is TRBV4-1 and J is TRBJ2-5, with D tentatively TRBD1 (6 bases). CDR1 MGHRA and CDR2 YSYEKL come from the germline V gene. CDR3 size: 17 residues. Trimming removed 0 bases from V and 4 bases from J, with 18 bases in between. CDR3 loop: CASSQDRGTAPRETQYF. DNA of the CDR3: TGCGCCAGCAGCCAAGATAGGGGGACCGCCCCGAGAGAGACCCAGTACTTC.

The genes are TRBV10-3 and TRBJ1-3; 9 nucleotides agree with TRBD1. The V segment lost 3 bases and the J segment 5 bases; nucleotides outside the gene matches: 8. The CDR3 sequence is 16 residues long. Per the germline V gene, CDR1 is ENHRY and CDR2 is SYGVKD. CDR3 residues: CAISEQGAGGRNTIYF. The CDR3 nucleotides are TGTGCCATCAGTGAACAGGGGGCCGGAGGAAGAAACACCATATATTTT.

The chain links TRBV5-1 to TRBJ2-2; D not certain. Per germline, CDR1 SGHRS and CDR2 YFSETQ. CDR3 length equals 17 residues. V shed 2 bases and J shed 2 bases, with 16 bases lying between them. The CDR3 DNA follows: TGCGCCAGCAGCTTTAGTCTCTCCCTGGGAAACACCGGGGAGCTGTTTTTT. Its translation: CASSFSLSLGNTGELFF.

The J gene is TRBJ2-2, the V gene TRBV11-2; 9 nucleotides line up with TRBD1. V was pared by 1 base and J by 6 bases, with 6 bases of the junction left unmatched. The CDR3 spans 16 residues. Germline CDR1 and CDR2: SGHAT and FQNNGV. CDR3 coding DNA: TGTGCCAGCAGCTTAGGTTTACAGGGGGCCTCCGGGGAGCTGTTTTTT. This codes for CASSLGLQGASGELFF.

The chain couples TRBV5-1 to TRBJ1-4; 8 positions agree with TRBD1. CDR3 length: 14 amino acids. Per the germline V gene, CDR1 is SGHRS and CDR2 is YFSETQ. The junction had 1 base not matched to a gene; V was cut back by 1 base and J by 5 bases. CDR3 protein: CASSLTGGNEKLFF. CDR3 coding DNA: TGCGCCAGCAGCTTGACAGGGGGGAATGAAAAACTGTTTTTT.